These 27 T cell receptor beta chains originate from one sample sequenced in a study of T cell repertoires in cytomegalovirus infection. Each CDR3 protein is one row after TCRdb ran MiXCR on the reads. The table shows tens of thousands of distinct CDR3 sequences, with over 3.5% occurring only once. The sample comprised PBMCs. The receptors shown here come from a human donor in good health (CMV status not recorded). Some clones in this sample may be carry-over from other donors' samples.

This clonotype has at least ten counts. This chain uses TRBV6-2 or TRBV6-3 with TRBJ2-3, with 15 bases identical to TRBD2. The CDR3 spans 17 residues. V shed 2 bases and J 4 bases; nucleotides not matched to a gene: 4. Germline V lookup: CDR1 MNHEY, CDR2 SVGEGT. The CDR3 reads CASSYRTSGRVPDTQYF. CDR3 bases: TGTGCCAGCAGTTACCGGACTAGCGGGAGGGTCCCAGATACGCAGTATTTT.

This clonotype appeared many times. The chain carries TRBV7-2 and TRBJ1-1; D gene ambiguous. V lost 5 bases and J 5 bases, leaving 9 bases between the germline ends. The length of the CDR3 is 12 residues. CDR1 and CDR2 (germline): SGHTA, FQGNSA. CDR3: CASSRRWTEAFF. CDR3 bases: TGTGCCAGCAGCCGAAGGTGGACTGAAGCTTTCTTT.

This clonotype was detected many times. The chain has TRBV7-2 and TRBJ1-1; no firm D call. The CDR3 is 12 amino acids. Deletions cut 4 bases from V and 4 bases from J, with 7 bases between. Germline values: CDR1 SGHTA, CDR2 FQGNSA. The CDR3 is CASSSDTTEAFF. The CDR3 coding sequence is TGTGCCAGCAGCTCAGACACCACTGAAGCTTTCTTT.

In this sample, this clonotype turned up many times. V gene TRBV7-9 combines with J gene TRBJ1-6; D ambiguous. CDR3 size: 13 residues. Germline CDR1 is SEHNR and CDR2 is FQNEAQ (reference sequence). The V end was cut by 5 bases, the J end by 9 bases, with 11 bases between. The CDR3 spells CASSPALLSPLHF. The CDR3 DNA is TGTGCCAGCAGCCCCGCACTGCTTTCACCCCTCCACTTT.

This clonotype appeared many times. The chain employs TRBV7-3 and TRBJ2-2; D remains ambiguous. V lost 8 bases and J lost 1, with 8 bases in between. This CDR3 spans 13 amino acids. Germline CDR1 reads SGHTA; CDR2 reads FQGTGA. As DNA, the CDR3 is TGTGCCAGCGCGGCCAGGAACACCGGGGAGCTGTTTTTT. It encodes CASAARNTGELFF. Supplemented by reference TRBV7-3 and TRBJ2-2, the full variable domain reads GAGVSQTPSNKVTEKGKYVELRCDPISGHTALYWYRQSLGQGPEFLIYFQGTGAADDSGLPNDRFFAVRPEGSVSTLKIQRTERGDSAVYLCASAARNTGELFFGEGSRLTVL.

This clonotype was detected many times. The V and J genes are TRBV7-2 and TRBJ1-2, with D uncertain. This CDR3 comprises 13 residues. V gave up 6 bases and J gave up 2 bases, with 10 bases separating them. Germline V gene data show CDR1 as SGHTA and CDR2 as FQGNSA. The CDR3 bases are TGTGCCAGCAGTCGAGCCGGGAACTATGGCTACACCTTC. This encodes CASSRAGNYGYTF.

The sample holds many counts of this clonotype. The chain joins TRBV7-2 to TRBJ1-1; D perhaps matches TRBD1 (6 bases). The CDR3 is made up of 14 amino acids. Germline CDR1 SGHTA, CDR2 FQGNSA. V lost 4 bases and J lost 4, with 13 bases in between. CDR3 loop: CASSSRQARTEAFF. The CDR3 region has the DNA TGTGCCAGCAGCTCCCGACAGGCCCGCACTGAAGCTTTCTTT.

This clonotype was detected ten times or more. The genes are TRBV7-8 and TRBJ1-2, with D possibly matching TRBD1 (5 bases). Germline V gene lookup returns CDR1 SGHVS and CDR2 FQNEAQ. V was clipped by 0 bases and J by 3 bases, with 11 bases between them. There are 15 residues in the CDR3. The chain's CDR3 is CASSLAQGRDYGYTF. In DNA form, the CDR3 reads TGTGCCAGCAGCTTAGCGCAGGGTAGGGACTATGGCTACACCTTC.

The sample holds many counts of this clonotype. V and J are TRBV12-3 or TRBV12-4 and TRBJ2-1; 13 bases align to TRBD2. This CDR3 contains 17 residues. Trimming at V came to 4 bases and at J to 0 bases, leaving 3 bases not matched to a gene. CDR3 residues: CASSWTSGGRSYNEQFF. The CDR3 nucleotides are TGTGCCAGCAGTTGGACTAGCGGGGGACGCTCCTACAATGAGCAGTTCTTC.

Ten or more counts support this clonotype. The rearrangement joins TRBV7-8 to TRBJ1-1; no clear D. CDR1 is SGHVS and CDR2 is FQNEAQ in the germline V gene. Trimming removed 5 bases at V and 1 base at J, with 14 bases between. The CDR3 runs to 15 residues. The CDR3 DNA follows: TGTGCCAGCAGCCATAGCCCCGAGTCGAACACTGAAGCTTTCTTT. Residues: CASSHSPESNTEAFF.

This clonotype was picked up many times. The chain has TRBV7-2 and TRBJ2-7; D is uncertain. The CDR3 is 15 amino acids. The germline V gene encodes CDR1 SGHTA and CDR2 FQGNSA. V was shortened by 5 bases and J by 1 base, with 15 bases between the two germline ends. This CDR3 is CASSRSASESYEQYF. DNA of the CDR3: TGTGCCAGCAGCCGCTCGGCGAGTGAGTCCTACGAGCAGTACTTC. The complete variable domain, with remaining parts taken from reference TRBV7-2 and TRBJ2-7, reads GAGVSQSPSNKVTEKGKDVELRCDPISGHTALYWYRQSLGQGLEFLIYFQGNSAPDKSGLPSDRFSAERTGGSVSTLTIQRTQQEDSAVYLCASSRSASESYEQYFGPGTRLTVT.

Many counts were recorded for this clonotype. This chain links TRBV11-2 with TRBJ2-7; D might be TRBD2 (6 bases). Germline CDR1 reads SGHAT; CDR2 reads FQNNGV. V lost 3 bases and J 3 bases, leaving 6 bases between the germline ends. CDR3 size: 12 residues. CDR3 protein: CASSFGGYEQYF. CDR3 coding DNA: TGTGCCAGCAGCTTCGGGGGCTACGAGCAGTACTTC.

The chain employs TRBV11-2 and TRBJ1-1; tentative D call: TRBD1 (5 bases). The CDR3 is made up of 15 amino acids. Germline V CDR1 and CDR2: SGHAT, FQNNGV. V shed 1 base and J shed 6 bases, with 15 bases lying between them. The CDR3 sequence: CASSLGGSRKAEAFF. The CDR3 DNA follows: TGTGCCAGCAGCTTAGGGGGGAGCAGGAAGGCTGAAGCTTTCTTT.

This clonotype was seen many times. V usage is TRBV7-2 and J usage is TRBJ1-4, with D tentatively TRBD1 (5 bases). This CDR3 is built from 15 residues. Germline CDR1 is SGHTA and CDR2 is FQGNSA. The V end lost 1 base, the J end lost 7 bases, and 13 bases lay between the germline ends. The CDR3 reads CASSLVQAAGEKLFF. The CDR3 DNA reads TGTGCCAGCAGCTTAGTACAGGCAGCGGGTGAAAAACTGTTTTTT.

This clonotype came up many times. The rearrangement joins TRBV20-1 to TRBJ1-4; a possible D gene is TRBD1 (6 bases). Germline CDR1 DFQATT, CDR2 SNEGSKA (reference sequence). This CDR3 has 16 residues. V dropped 1 base and J dropped 0 bases, with 12 bases sitting between them. The CDR3 spells CSARGTDKATNEKLFF. DNA for the CDR3: TGCAGTGCTAGAGGGACAGACAAGGCAACTAATGAAAAACTGTTTTTT.

This clonotype was counted ten times or more. The rearrangement links TRBV2 to TRBJ1-5; no clear D. The V end was cut by 4 bases, the J end by 2 bases, with 9 bases between. Germline V gene data show CDR1 as SNHLY and CDR2 as FYNNEI. The CDR3 sequence is 14 residues long. The CDR3 protein is CASSGPGGNQPQHF. DNA of the CDR3: TGTGCCAGCAGTGGCCCCGGGGGCAATCAGCCCCAGCATTTT.

This chain connects TRBV6-2 or TRBV6-3 to TRBJ1-1; D might be TRBD1 (6 bases). The CDR3 totals 14 residues. The V and J ends lost 5 bases and 4 bases respectively, with 14 bases between them. Germline-derived CDR1 and CDR2 are MNHEY and SVGEGT. The CDR3 region has the DNA TGTGCCAGCAGTGCGCAGGGGATCGGCACTGAAGCTTTCTTT. This gives the protein CASSAQGIGTEAFF.

This clonotype was recorded many times. The chain recombines TRBV12-3 or TRBV12-4 with TRBJ1-5; D ambiguous. V was trimmed by 5 bases and J by 11 bases, leaving 13 bases between them. The CDR3 contains 12 residues. The CDR3 here is CASSGTPRSQHF. The CDR3 DNA reads TGTGCCAGCAGTGGTACCCCTAGGTCCCAGCATTTT.

This clonotype was recorded at least ten times. This sequence joins TRBV19 and TRBJ1-4; TRBD1 is a possible D gene (5 bases). The CDR3 sequence is 15 residues long. Germline CDR1 LNHDA, CDR2 SQIVND (reference sequence). The V gene lost 7 bases and the J gene lost 14 bases, with 26 bases spanning the gap. The CDR3 sequence: CASTFLQPGRQHLFF. In nucleotides, the CDR3 is TGTGCCAGTACCTTCCTTCAACCGGGACGGCAACATCTGTTTTTT.

This clonotype was observed at least ten times. In DNA form, the CDR3 reads TGTGCCAGCAGCTTGGGGGGGGCAGATACGCAGTATTTT. Its translation is CASSLGGADTQYF. This chain joins TRBV7-2 and TRBJ2-3, with 7 bases identical to TRBD2. V lost 3 bases to trimming and J lost 4 bases; unmatched junction nucleotides: 1. Germline V gene lookup returns CDR1 SGHTA and CDR2 FQGNSA. The CDR3 sequence is 13 residues long.

J is TRBJ2-7 and V is TRBV6-2 or TRBV6-3; tentatively, D is TRBD2 (6 bases). The CDR3 extends over 13 amino acids. The germline CDR1 and CDR2 sequences are MNHEY and SVGEGT. The V end was cut by 5 bases, the J end by 2 bases, with 10 bases between. In DNA, the CDR3 is TGTGCCAGCAGTAGGGAGCGGGCCTACGAGCAGTACTTC. It yields the protein CASSRERAYEQYF.

This clonotype was observed a handful of times. The V call is TRBV7-2, the J call TRBJ1-1; tentative D call: TRBD1 (5 bases). This CDR3 region has 12 residues. V was pared by 5 bases and J by 10 bases, with 14 bases between. Germline values: CDR1 SGHTA, CDR2 FQGNSA. CDR3 in amino acids: CASSPFREPAFF. The CDR3 nucleotides are TGTGCCAGCAGCCCATTCAGGGAGCCAGCTTTCTTT.

This clonotype was seen at least ten times. The CDR3 sequence is CASRSLAPSTDTQYF. DNA for the CDR3: TGTGCCAGCAGATCCCTAGCGCCTAGCACAGATACGCAGTATTTT. The chain employs TRBV7-9 and TRBJ2-3; D is possibly TRBD2 (6 bases). V dropped 6 bases and J dropped 0 bases, with 13 bases sitting between them. The germline CDR1 and CDR2 sequences are SEHNR and FQNEAQ (reference sequence). This CDR3 has 15 amino acids.

This clonotype has at least ten counts. The J gene is TRBJ2-2, the V gene TRBV11-2; D not resolved. Deletions cut 10 bases from V and 2 bases from J, with 5 bases between. Germline V gene lookup returns CDR1 SGHAT and CDR2 FQNNGV. CDR3 length equals 11 residues. CDR3: CATSNTGELFF. In nucleotides, the CDR3 is TGTGCCACGAGTAACACCGGGGAGCTGTTTTTT.

Ten or more counts support this clonotype. The chain joins TRBV28 to TRBJ1-1; D might be TRBD1 (5 bases). The V end was cut by 7 bases, the J end by 4 bases, with 16 bases between. This CDR3 spans 14 amino acids. Germline lookup yields CDR1 MDHEN and CDR2 SYDVKM. The CDR3: CASNKPGRGTEAFF. Here the CDR3 DNA reads TGTGCCAGCAACAAACCTGGGAGGGGCACTGAAGCTTTCTTT.

This clonotype was seen ten or more times. The gene calls are TRBV4-3 and TRBJ2-1; D is ambiguous. This CDR3 region has 15 residues. Trimming stripped 0 bases from V and 4 bases from J, with 10 bases between. CDR1 LGHNA and CDR2 YSLEER come from the germline V gene. CDR3 DNA sequence: TGCGCCAGCAGCCAAGATAGCTTAGAGTACAATGAGCAGTTCTTC. It encodes CASSQDSLEYNEQFF.

This clonotype occurred many times. The V and J genes are TRBV7-2 and TRBJ2-1; D possibly uses TRBD1 or TRBD2 (5 bases each). The CDR3 spans 15 residues. Germline V gene sequence: CDR1 SGHTA, CDR2 FQGNSA. With 0 bases removed from V and 7 bases from J, the gap between germline ends came to 13 bases. The DNA of the CDR3 is TGTGCCAGCAGCTTAGCGGGACGAGGATTGAATGAGCAGTTCTTC. Protein sequence: CASSLAGRGLNEQFF.